This T cell receptor beta chain was identified during a study of OX40 agonist ivuxolimab in advanced cancers. Study at large: Ivuxolimab, which patients received intravenously every 2 weeks, was dosed at 0.01 to 10 mg/kg. Dose-escalation patients had hepatocellular carcinoma, melanoma, renal cell or head and neck cancer.

Regarding the study as a whole: Averaged across samples, CD8+ T cells carried more expanded clones than CD4+ did. Near-lowest levels of clonal expansion characterized partial responders at 0.1-3.0 mg/kg.

CDR3 length: 13 amino acids. Trimming took 3 bases from V and 7 from J, leaving 10 bases between them. Per germline, CDR1 LNHDA and CDR2 SQIVND (reference sequence). The method was immunoSEQ multiplex PCR; TCRdb's version includes in-frame clones alone and lacks a portion of them. The sample consists of some 86,000 clones, approximately 92% of them appearing once. In the case of this clone: The antigen is unknown.

The sample was CD4+ or CD8+ T cells sorted from blood, taken in a trial of the OX40 agonist ivuxolimab. The TCR sequence derives from an adult with an advanced solid tumor such as melanoma, head and neck, liver or kidney cancer. The V gene is TRBV19, the J gene TRBJ1-5; D remains ambiguous. CDR3 region: CASSMDGRQPQHF. CDR3 coding DNA: TGTGCCAGTAGTATGGACGGACGACAGCCCCAGCATTTT.